This T cell receptor beta chain derives from a study of post-analysis software for immune sequencing data. Study information: Relapsing-remitting, secondary progressive and progressive-relapsing courses of multiple sclerosis were included. Study-level findings and limits: Higher frequency in patients than in controls was seen for about five TRBV segments, with TRBV5-6, TRBV5-1 and TRBV20-1 among them. Those with multiple sclerosis, the patient group, showed significantly lower normalized Chao1 diversity than controls. Strong co-clustering by F measure was seen for same-batch samples.

This clonotype occurred once. The target antigen is unknown. Prepared libraries of TCR beta cDNA carried unique molecular identifiers. T cells numbering about 0.95 to 10 million gave rise to some 520,000 cDNA molecules. One entry per CDR3 protein, called by TCRdb with MiXCR from the PCR reads. Of some 800,000 distinct CDR3 sequences listed, just over 45% are singletons. The CDR3 consists of 18 residues. CDR1 and CDR2 from the germline V gene are LGHNA and YNFKEQ. V lost 4 bases to trimming and J lost 9 bases, with 31 bases between them. This TCR was sampled from a girl aged 10 to 17 with multiple sclerosis. The chain uses TRBV4-2 and TRBJ2-7; D possibly corresponds to TRBD2 (6 bases). The sequencing input was blood. The CDR3 sequence is CASSLGPNIAGTDGGQYF. The CDR3 nucleotides read TGTGCCAGCAGCCTAGGGCCCAATATTGCGGGAACGGACGGCGGGCAGTACTTC.